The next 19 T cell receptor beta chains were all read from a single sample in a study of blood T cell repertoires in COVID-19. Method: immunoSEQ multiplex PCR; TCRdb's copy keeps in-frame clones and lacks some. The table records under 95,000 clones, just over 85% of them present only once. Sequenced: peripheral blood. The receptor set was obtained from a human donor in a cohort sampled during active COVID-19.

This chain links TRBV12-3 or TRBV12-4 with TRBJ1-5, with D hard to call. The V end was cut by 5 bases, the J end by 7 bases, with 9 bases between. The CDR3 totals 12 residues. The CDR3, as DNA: TGTGCCAGCAGTACATCTGGCCAGCCCCAGCATTTT. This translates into CASSTSGQPQHF.

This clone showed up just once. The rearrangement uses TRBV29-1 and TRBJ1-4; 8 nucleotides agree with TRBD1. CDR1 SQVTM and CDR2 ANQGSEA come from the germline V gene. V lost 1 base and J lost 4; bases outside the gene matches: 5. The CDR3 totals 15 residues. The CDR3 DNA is TGCAGCGTTGAAGGACAGGGGCCTGGTAATGAAAAACTGTTTTTT. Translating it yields CSVEGQGPGNEKLFF.

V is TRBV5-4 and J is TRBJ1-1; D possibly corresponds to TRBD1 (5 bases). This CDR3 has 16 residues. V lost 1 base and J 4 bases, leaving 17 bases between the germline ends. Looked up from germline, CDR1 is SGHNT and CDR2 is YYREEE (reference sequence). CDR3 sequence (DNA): TGTGCCAGCAGCTTGTTCTCGGCCGGGGGGGGCACTGAAGCTTTCTTT. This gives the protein CASSLFSAGGGTEAFF.

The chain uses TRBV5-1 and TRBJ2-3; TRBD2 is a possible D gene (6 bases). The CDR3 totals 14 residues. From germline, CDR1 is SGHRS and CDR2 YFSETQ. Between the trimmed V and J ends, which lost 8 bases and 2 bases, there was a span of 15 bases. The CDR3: CARELAETTDTQYF. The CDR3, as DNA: TGCGCCAGAGAGTTAGCGGAGACCACAGATACGCAGTATTTT. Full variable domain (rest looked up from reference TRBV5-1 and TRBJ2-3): KAGVTQTPRYLIKTRGQQVTLSCSPISGHRSVSWYQQTPGQGLQFLFEYFSETQRNKGNFPGRFSGRQFSNSRSEMNVSTLELGDSALYLCARELAETTDTQYFGPGTRLTVL.

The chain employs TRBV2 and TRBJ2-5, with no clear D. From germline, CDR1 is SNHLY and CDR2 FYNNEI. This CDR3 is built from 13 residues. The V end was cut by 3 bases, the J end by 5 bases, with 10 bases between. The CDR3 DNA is TGTGCCAGCAGTGAGTCCCCATTGGAGACCCAGTACTTC. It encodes CASSESPLETQYF.

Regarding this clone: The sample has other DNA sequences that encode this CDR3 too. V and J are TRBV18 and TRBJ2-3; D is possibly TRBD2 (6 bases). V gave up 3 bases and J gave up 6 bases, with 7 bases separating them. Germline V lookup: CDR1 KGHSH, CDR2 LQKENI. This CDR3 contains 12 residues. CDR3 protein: CASSPEGDTQYF. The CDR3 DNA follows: TGTGCCAGCTCACCGGAGGGTGATACGCAGTATTTT.

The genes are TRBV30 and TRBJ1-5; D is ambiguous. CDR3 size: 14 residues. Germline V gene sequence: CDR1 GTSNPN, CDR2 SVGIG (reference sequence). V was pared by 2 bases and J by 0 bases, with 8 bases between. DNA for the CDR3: TGTGCCTGGAGTATAGCGGTTAGCAATCAGCCCCAGCATTTT. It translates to CAWSIAVSNQPQHF. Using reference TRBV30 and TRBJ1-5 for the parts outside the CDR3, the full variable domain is SQTIHQWPATLVQPVGSPLSLECTVEGTSNPNLYWYRQAAGRGLQLLFYSVGIGQISSEVPQNLSASRPQDRQFILSSKKLLLSDSGFYLCAWSIAVSNQPQHFGDGTRLSIL.

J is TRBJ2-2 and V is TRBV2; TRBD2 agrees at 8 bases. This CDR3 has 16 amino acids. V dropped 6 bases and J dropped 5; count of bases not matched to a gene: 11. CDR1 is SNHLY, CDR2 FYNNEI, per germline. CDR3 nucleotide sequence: TGTGCCAGCAGACCCGCGGGGGGTCGTGCGACCGGGGAGCTGTTTTTT. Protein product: CASRPAGGRATGELFF.

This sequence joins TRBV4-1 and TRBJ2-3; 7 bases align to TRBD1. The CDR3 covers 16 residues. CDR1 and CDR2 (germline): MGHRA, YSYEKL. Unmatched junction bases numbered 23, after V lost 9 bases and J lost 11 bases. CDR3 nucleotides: TGCGCCAGTAGCACGCTGGACAGGACCTCCGCGGGTGGGCAGTATTTT. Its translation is CASSTLDRTSAGGQYF.

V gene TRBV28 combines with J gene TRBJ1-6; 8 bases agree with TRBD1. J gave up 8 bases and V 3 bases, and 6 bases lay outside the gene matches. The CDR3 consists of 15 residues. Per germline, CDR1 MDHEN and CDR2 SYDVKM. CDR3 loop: CASSFPGTGDSPLHF. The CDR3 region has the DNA TGTGCCAGCAGTTTCCCCGGGACAGGTGATTCACCCCTCCACTTT.

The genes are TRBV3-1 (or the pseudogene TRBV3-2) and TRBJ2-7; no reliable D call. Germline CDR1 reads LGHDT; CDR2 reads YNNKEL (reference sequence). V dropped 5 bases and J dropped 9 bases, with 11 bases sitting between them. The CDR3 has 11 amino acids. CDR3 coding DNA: TGTGCCAGCAGCTCGCAAGGCGGGCAGTACTTC. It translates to CASSSQGGQYF.

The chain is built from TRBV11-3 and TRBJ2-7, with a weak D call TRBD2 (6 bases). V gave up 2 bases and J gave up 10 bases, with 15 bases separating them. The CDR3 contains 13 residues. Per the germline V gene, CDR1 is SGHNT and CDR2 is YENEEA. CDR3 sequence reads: CASSLRGTLIQYF. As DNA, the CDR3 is TGTGCCAGCAGCTTAAGAGGGACTCTAATACAGTACTTC.

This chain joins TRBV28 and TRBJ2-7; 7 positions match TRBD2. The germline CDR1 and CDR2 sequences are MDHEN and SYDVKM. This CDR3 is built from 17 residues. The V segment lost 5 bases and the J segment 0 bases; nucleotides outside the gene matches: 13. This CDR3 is CASSGPQTSLRSYEQYF. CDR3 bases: TGTGCCAGCAGTGGCCCTCAGACTAGCCTGCGCTCCTACGAGCAGTACTTC.

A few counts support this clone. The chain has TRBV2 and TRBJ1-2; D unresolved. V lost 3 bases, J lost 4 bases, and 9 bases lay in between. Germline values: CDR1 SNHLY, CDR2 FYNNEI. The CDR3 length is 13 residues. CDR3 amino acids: CASSDGVGYGYTF. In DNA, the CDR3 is TGTGCCAGCAGTGACGGGGTGGGCTATGGCTACACCTTC.

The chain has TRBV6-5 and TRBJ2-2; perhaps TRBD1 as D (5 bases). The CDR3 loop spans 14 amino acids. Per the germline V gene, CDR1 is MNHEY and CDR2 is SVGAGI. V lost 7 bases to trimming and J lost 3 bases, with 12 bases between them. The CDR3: CASNPDRHTGELFF. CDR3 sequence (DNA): TGTGCCAGCAATCCCGACAGACACACCGGGGAGCTGTTTTTT.

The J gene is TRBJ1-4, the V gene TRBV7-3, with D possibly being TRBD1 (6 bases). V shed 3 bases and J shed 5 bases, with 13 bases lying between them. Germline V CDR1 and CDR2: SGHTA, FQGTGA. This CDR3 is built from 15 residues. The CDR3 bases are TGTGCCAGCAGCTTGACGGGGGGGCCGAATGAAAAACTGTTTTTT. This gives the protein CASSLTGGPNEKLFF.

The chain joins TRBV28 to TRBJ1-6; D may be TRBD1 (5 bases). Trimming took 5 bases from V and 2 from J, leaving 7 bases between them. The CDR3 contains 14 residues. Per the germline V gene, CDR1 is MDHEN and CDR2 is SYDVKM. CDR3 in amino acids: CASSQGTYNSPLHF. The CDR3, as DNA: TGTGCCAGCAGTCAGGGCACCTATAATTCACCCCTCCACTTT. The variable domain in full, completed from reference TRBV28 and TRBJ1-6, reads DVKVTQSSRYLVKRTGEKVFLECVQDMDHENMFWYRQDPGLGLRLIYFSYDVKMKEKGDIPEGYSVSREKKERFSLILESASTNQTSMYLCASSQGTYNSPLHFGNGTRLTVT.

The CDR3, as DNA: TGTGCCAGCAGTTTGGGTGGAAGGGGAGAGCAGTTCTTC. It codes for CASSLGGRGEQFF. This chain uses TRBV12-3 or TRBV12-4 with TRBJ2-1, with a tentative D call TRBD1 (5 bases). The CDR3 is 13 residues long. V shed 3 bases and J shed 10 bases, with 13 bases lying between them.

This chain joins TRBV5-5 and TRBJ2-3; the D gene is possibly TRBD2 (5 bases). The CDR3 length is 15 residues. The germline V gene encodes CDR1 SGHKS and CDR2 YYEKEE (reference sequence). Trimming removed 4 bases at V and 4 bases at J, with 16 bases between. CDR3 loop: CASSPSSSFPDTQYF. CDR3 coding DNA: TGTGCCAGCAGCCCGAGTTCTAGCTTCCCAGATACGCAGTATTTT.